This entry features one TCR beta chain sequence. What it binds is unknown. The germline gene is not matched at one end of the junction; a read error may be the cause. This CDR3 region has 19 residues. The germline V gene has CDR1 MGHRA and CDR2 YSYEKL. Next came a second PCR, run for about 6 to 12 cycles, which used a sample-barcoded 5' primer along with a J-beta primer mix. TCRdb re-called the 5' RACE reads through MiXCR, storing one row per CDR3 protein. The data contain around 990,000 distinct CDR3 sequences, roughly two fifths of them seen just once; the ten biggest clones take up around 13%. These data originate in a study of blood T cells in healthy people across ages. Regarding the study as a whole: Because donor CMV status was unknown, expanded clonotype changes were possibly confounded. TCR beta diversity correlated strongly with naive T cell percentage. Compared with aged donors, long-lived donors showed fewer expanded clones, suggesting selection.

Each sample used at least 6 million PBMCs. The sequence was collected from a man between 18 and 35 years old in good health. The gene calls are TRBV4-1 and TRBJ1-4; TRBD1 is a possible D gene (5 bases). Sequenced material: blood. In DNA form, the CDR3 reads TGCGCCAGCAGCCAAAAAGGGGTTGGGGCTATTGCAACTACTGAAAAACTGTTTTTT. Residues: CASSQKGVGAIATTEKLFF.